The 5 T cell receptor beta chains below were found in one sample sequenced in a study of blood T cell repertoires in COVID-19. The repertoire was sequenced with immunoSEQ multiplex PCR; TCRdb's copy has only in-frame clones and lacks some. The table records around 220,000 clones, about 90% of them present only once. The specimen sequenced was PBMCs or T cells enriched from blood (not recorded which). The receptor source for this set is a woman aged 50 to 60 with acute COVID-19.

This clone appeared a single time. The chain has TRBV7-6 and TRBJ2-1, with 8 positions matching TRBD2. This CDR3 has 16 amino acids. Per the germline V gene, CDR1 is SGHVS and CDR2 is FNYEAQ. Trimming at V came to 1 base and at J to 2 bases, leaving 4 bases not matched to a gene. CDR3 in DNA: TGTGCCAGCAGCTTAGGTACTAGCGGCACCTACAATGAGCAGTTCTTC. Its protein is CASSLGTSGTYNEQFF.

The V gene is TRBV18, the J gene TRBJ1-2; D is perhaps TRBD1 (5 bases). Germline assignment: CDR1 KGHSH and CDR2 LQKENI. This CDR3 spans 14 amino acids. V lost 0 bases and J lost 8, with 13 bases in between. CDR3 coding DNA: TGTGCCAGCTCACCACCGCTAGGGGCGGAAGGCTACACCTTC. The encoded protein is CASSPPLGAEGYTF.

This clone was found a few times. The genes are TRBV19 and TRBJ1-2; 7 bases are a match to TRBD1. The V gene end was trimmed by 2 bases and the J gene end by 1 base; junction bases not matched to a gene: 13. Germline-derived CDR1 and CDR2 are LNHDA and SQIVND (reference sequence). This CDR3 has 18 amino acids. Written as DNA, the CDR3 is TGTGCCAGTAGTATAACATCGACAGGGATTTATTTTAACTATGGCTACACCTTC. The encoded protein is CASSITSTGIYFNYGYTF.

The rearrangement uses TRBV5-1 and TRBJ2-7; 8 bases are shared with TRBD2. Germline values: CDR1 SGHRS, CDR2 YFSETQ. This CDR3 contains 13 residues. V gave up 0 bases and J gave up 5 bases; unmatched junction bases: 1. The chain's CDR3 is CASSLAGGDEQYF. DNA of the CDR3: TGCGCCAGCAGCTTGGCGGGAGGGGACGAGCAGTACTTC.

This clone was seen a single time. The chain employs TRBV27 and TRBJ2-1, with 9 bases lining up with TRBD2. Germline V gives CDR1 MNHEY, CDR2 SMNVEV (reference sequence). This CDR3 region has 22 residues. Trimming cost V 2 bases and J 0 bases; bases outside gene matches: 20. The CDR3 DNA reads TGTGCCAGCAGTTTACCCCGGCCGTTTGGGCGGGAGGGCCCCAGCTCCTACAATGAGCAGTTCTTC. Its translation: CASSLPRPFGREGPSSYNEQFF.